This is a list of T cell receptor beta chains from one sample in a study of post-analysis software for immune sequencing data. TCRdb re-analysed the PCR reads in MiXCR, keeping a single row per CDR3 protein. This repertoire shows 550,000 to 700,000 distinct CDR3 sequences, roughly 40% found once; its top ten account for about 1.8%. Sequencing input: blood. These receptors were collected from a girl between 10 and 17 years old with multiple sclerosis. Both conserved end residues are part of each CDR3. Each record gives: D gene, V gene, CDR3 length, J gene, CDR3 protein. The D gene is left open where the match is weak.

d_gene: .
v_gene: TRBV6-5
len: 14
j_gene: .
CDR3aa: CASSPEAGWDEQYF

d_gene: TRBD2
v_gene: TRBV5-1
len: 15
j_gene: TRBJ2-1
CDR3aa: CASSLAGASHNEQFF

d_gene: .
v_gene: TRBV20-1
len: 15
j_gene: TRBJ2-1
CDR3aa: CSARSPGGSYNEQFF

d_gene: .
v_gene: TRBV20-1
len: 14
j_gene: TRBJ1-2
CDR3aa: CSARDPAGNYGYTF

d_gene: TRBD2
v_gene: TRBV5-1
len: 18
j_gene: TRBJ2-7
CDR3aa: CASSLRTSGGLGGYEQYF

d_gene: .
v_gene: TRBV12-3/TRBV12-4
len: 13
j_gene: TRBJ2-1
CDR3aa: CASSLDQRDEQFF

d_gene: .
v_gene: TRBV3-1
len: 12
j_gene: TRBJ2-7
CDR3aa: CASSHRVHEQYF

d_gene: TRBD1
v_gene: TRBV18
len: 14
j_gene: TRBJ2-5
CDR3aa: CASSPDRGQETQYF

d_gene: .
v_gene: TRBV12-3/TRBV12-4
len: 15
j_gene: TRBJ2-4
CDR3aa: CASSLGTAGKNIQYF

d_gene: TRBD1
v_gene: TRBV5-1
len: 14
j_gene: TRBJ1-2
CDR3aa: CASSGAGTADGYTF

d_gene: .
v_gene: TRBV10-3
len: 13
j_gene: TRBJ1-2
CDR3aa: CAISGERDYGYTF

d_gene: .
v_gene: TRBV10-3
len: 15
j_gene: TRBJ1-1
CDR3aa: CAIRSTGTHNTEAFF

d_gene: .
v_gene: TRBV12-3/TRBV12-4
len: 14
j_gene: TRBJ1-4
CDR3aa: CASSLKGDDEKLFF